This passage covers 30 T cell receptor beta chains from one sample sequenced in a study of a mutant IDH1 vaccine in newly diagnosed glioma. The table came from immunoSEQ multiplex PCR; TCRdb's copy has only in-frame clones and leaves some out. There are about 54,000 clones in the sample; roughly 80% occur only once, and around 4.1% lies in the top ten. Time point in this sample: week 35, safety follow-up. Doses of 300 ug of mutant IDH1 20-mer peptide were given with topical imiquimod. For these receptors, no antigen is known. Sequencing was performed on PBMCs, taken from a glioma patient whose treatment included an IDH1 peptide vaccine. These receptors were obtained from a woman aged 18-35 years with glioma.

This clone was detected once. The J gene is TRBJ1-1, the V gene TRBV7-9; no clear D gene. The germline CDR1 and CDR2 sequences are SEHNR and FQNEAQ (reference sequence). Trimming left V 3 bases short and J 7 bases short, with 6 bases between. The CDR3 has 11 residues. The DNA of the CDR3 is TGTGCCAGCAGCTTGGGTAATGAAGCTTTCTTT. Its protein is CASSLGNEAFF.

The chain has TRBV4-1 and TRBJ1-2; D is undetermined. The CDR3 covers 13 residues. Germline V gene lookup returns CDR1 MGHRA and CDR2 YSYEKL. With 0 bases removed from V and 8 bases from J, the gap between germline ends came to 10 bases. In nucleotides, the CDR3 is TGCGCCAGCAGCCAAGATACCACCGTCGGCTACACCTTC. Translation: CASSQDTTVGYTF.

The chain carries TRBV6-5 and TRBJ1-2; D is uncertain. The CDR3 contains 14 residues. Germline loops: CDR1 MNHEY, CDR2 SVGAGI. V gave up 2 bases and J gave up 8 bases, with 15 bases separating them. The DNA of the CDR3 is TGTGCCAGCAGTTACACGACCACCGGCGGGGGCTACACCTTC. Translation gives CASSYTTTGGGYTF.

The gene calls are TRBV10-3 and TRBJ1-3, with 7 bases fitting TRBD1. Germline V gives CDR1 ENHRY, CDR2 SYGVKD. V was clipped by 3 bases and J by 4 bases; unmatched bases: 3. The CDR3 contains 14 residues. CDR3 residues: CAISESGGGNTIYF. The CDR3 DNA reads as TGTGCCATCAGTGAATCAGGGGGAGGAAACACCATATATTTT.

The rearrangement uses TRBV14 and TRBJ2-2; 9 bases line up with TRBD1. The ends lost 4 bases at V and 1 base at J; junction bases unmatched: 1. The CDR3 length is 15 residues. Germline V lookup: CDR1 SGHDN, CDR2 FVKESK. The DNA for the CDR3 is TGTGCCAGCAGCCGGACAGGGGTGAACACCGGGGAGCTGTTTTTT. This sequence encodes CASSRTGVNTGELFF.

This chain joins TRBV30 and TRBJ2-7; 7 bases are a match to TRBD1. The V segment lost 4 bases and the J segment 4 bases; nucleotides outside the gene matches: 10. The germline CDR1 and CDR2 sequences are GTSNPN and SVGIG (reference sequence). This CDR3 spans 14 amino acids. CDR3 nucleotides: TGTGCCTGGACCCGGGACAGTGCTCCTTACGAGCAGTACTTC. Translating it yields CAWTRDSAPYEQYF.

As regards this clone: One end of the junction fails to match germline, which may point to a read error. The V gene is TRBV7-7, the J gene TRBJ2-6; D remains unclear. The CDR3 runs 14 residues. CDR1 is SSHAT, CDR2 FNYEAQ, per germline (reference sequence). CDR3 bases: TGTGCTAGCAGTCCAGGCTCTGGGGCCAACGTCCTGACTTTC. Translating it yields CASSPGSGANVLTF.

The V and J genes are TRBV6-5 and TRBJ2-5; perhaps TRBD2 as D (5 bases). The J call is in doubt because the DNA end fits TRBJ2-7 better. The CDR3 is 15 residues long. CDR1 and CDR2 from the germline V gene are MNHEY and SVGAGI. The DNA for the CDR3 is TGTGCCAGCAGTACTCAGGCGGGCGCTCCCTACGAGCAGTACTTC. Its protein is CASSTQAGAPYEQYF.

The genes are TRBV4-2 and TRBJ2-3, with a tentative D call TRBD1 (6 bases). This CDR3 has 16 amino acids. CDR1 and CDR2 (germline): LGHNA, YNFKEQ. V lost 4 bases and J 4 bases, leaving 18 bases between the germline ends. CDR3 residues: CASSPTAIEGADTQYF. Here the CDR3 DNA reads TGTGCCAGCAGCCCTACCGCAATCGAGGGGGCAGATACGCAGTATTTT.

This chain connects TRBV5-1 to TRBJ2-1, with D uncertain. CDR1 and CDR2 from the germline V gene are SGHRS and YFSETQ. This CDR3 has 14 amino acids. V lost 1 base to trimming and J lost 5 bases, with 10 bases between them. CDR3 DNA sequence: TGCGCCAGCAGCTTGAAAGCTAGTAACAATGAGCAGTTCTTC. Encoded protein: CASSLKASNNEQFF. Complete variable domain (other parts from reference TRBV5-1 and TRBJ2-1): KAGVTQTPRYLIKTRGQQVTLSCSPISGHRSVSWYQQTPGQGLQFLFEYFSETQRNKGNFPGRFSGRQFSNSRSEMNVSTLELGDSALYLCASSLKASNNEQFFGPGTRLTVL.

This clone was observed a handful of times. This chain connects TRBV30 to TRBJ1-5; 7 bases agree with TRBD1. There are 14 residues in the CDR3. J gave up 2 bases and V 3 bases, and 4 bases lay outside the gene matches. CDR1 is GTSNPN, CDR2 SVGIG, per germline (reference sequence). The CDR3 region has the DNA TGTGCCTGGAGCACAGGGGCCCGCAATCAGCCCCAGCATTTT. It specifies CAWSTGARNQPQHF. The variable domain in full, with the rest retrieved from reference TRBV30 and TRBJ1-5, is SQTIHQWPATLVQPVGSPLSLECTVEGTSNPNLYWYRQAAGRGLQLLFYSVGIGQISSEVPQNLSASRPQDRQFILSSKKLLLSDSGFYLCAWSTGARNQPQHFGDGTRLSIL.

The chain couples TRBV7-6 to TRBJ1-2; 7 bases match TRBD1. Germline V lookup: CDR1 SGHVS, CDR2 FNYEAQ. This CDR3 comprises 14 residues. Losses at the gene ends were 5 bases for V and 3 bases for J; bases not matched to a gene: 6. The DNA of the CDR3 is TGTGCCAGCAGCCCCCGAGGGACAGACTATGGCTACACCTTC. This gives the protein CASSPRGTDYGYTF.

This clone was observed a single time. V gene TRBV25-1 combines with J gene TRBJ1-2; D is undetermined. Trimming cost V 6 bases and J 0 bases, with 14 bases left between them. Germline V gene lookup returns CDR1 MGHDK and CDR2 SYGVNS. CDR3 length equals 15 residues. CDR3 sequence reads: CASSNPGEANYGYTF. CDR3 DNA sequence: TGTGCCAGCAGCAACCCGGGAGAAGCTAACTATGGCTACACCTTC.

The V and J genes are TRBV14 and TRBJ2-3; D is perhaps TRBD1 or TRBD2 (5 bases each). Germline CDR1 is SGHDN and CDR2 is FVKESK. The length of the CDR3 is 17 residues. V was pared by 0 bases and J by 1 base, with 14 bases between. This CDR3 is CASSQDTRGWGTDTQYF. In DNA, the CDR3 is TGTGCCAGCAGCCAAGATACGAGGGGCTGGGGCACAGATACGCAGTATTTT.

The chain employs TRBV5-1 and TRBJ2-1, with no clear D. Germline V lookup: CDR1 SGHRS, CDR2 YFSETQ. The CDR3 contains 14 residues. V lost 2 bases to trimming and J lost 7 bases, with 13 bases between them. The CDR3 loop reads CASSFSPEWNEQFF. Written as DNA, the CDR3 is TGCGCCAGCAGCTTCTCCCCGGAGTGGAATGAGCAGTTCTTC.

This sequence joins TRBV28 and TRBJ1-2; D is perhaps TRBD1 (6 bases). V lost 7 bases, J lost 7 bases, and 19 bases lay in between. In germline, CDR1 is MDHEN, CDR2 SYDVKM. The CDR3 runs to 14 residues. This chain's CDR3 is CASTLGRGGRGYTF. The CDR3 DNA sequence: TGTGCCAGCACCTTAGGCAGGGGCGGGCGTGGCTACACCTTC.

The CDR3 reads CASTLDRYTEAFF. The CDR3 nucleotides are TGTGCCAGCACCCTGGACAGATACACTGAAGCTTTCTTT. V usage is TRBV7-8 and J usage is TRBJ1-1; TRBD1 might be the D (6 bases). Per germline, CDR1 SGHVS and CDR2 FQNEAQ. The CDR3 is 13 residues long. Deletions cut 7 bases from V and 3 bases from J, with 12 bases between.

The genes are TRBV7-8 and TRBJ2-5, with 11 bases that match TRBD1. Germline CDR1 reads SGHVS; CDR2 reads FQNEAQ. J was trimmed by 4 bases and V by 4 bases; bases with no gene match: 8. The CDR3 is 16 residues long. CDR3: CASSSRTGGAGETQYF. The CDR3 DNA is TGTGCCAGCAGCTCCCGGACAGGGGGCGCGGGAGAGACCCAGTACTTC.

This clone was seen a handful of times. The chain has TRBV4-2 and TRBJ1-3; D is possibly TRBD1 (5 bases). V was cut by 5 bases and J by 2 bases, with 7 bases left in between. Germline V lookup: CDR1 LGHNA, CDR2 YNFKEQ. The CDR3 sequence is 13 residues long. The CDR3 reads CASSEGAGNTIYF. Here the CDR3 DNA reads TGTGCCAGCAGCGAAGGGGCTGGAAACACCATATATTTT.

In its sample, this clone was seen a few times. V and J are TRBV30 and TRBJ1-3; D may be TRBD1 (5 bases). The CDR3 consists of 12 residues. Germline V lookup: CDR1 GTSNPN, CDR2 SVGIG (reference sequence). Between the trimmed V and J ends, which lost 2 bases and 5 bases, there was a span of 7 bases. The CDR3 nucleotides read TGTGCCTGGAGTAAGGGGCGAAACACCATATATTTT. It encodes CAWSKGRNTIYF. Based on the CDR3 plus reference TRBV30 and TRBJ1-3, the full variable domain is SQTIHQWPATLVQPVGSPLSLECTVEGTSNPNLYWYRQAAGRGLQLLFYSVGIGQISSEVPQNLSASRPQDRQFILSSKKLLLSDSGFYLCAWSKGRNTIYFGEGSWLTVV.

This chain joins TRBV10-2 and TRBJ1-2; no reliable D call. V was trimmed by 1 base and J by 3 bases, leaving 3 bases between them. In germline, CDR1 is WSHSY, CDR2 SAAADI. This CDR3 is 12 amino acids long. Here the CDR3 reads CASSEFYYGYTF. The CDR3 coding sequence is TGCGCCAGCAGTGAGTTCTACTATGGCTACACCTTC.

The sample holds one count of this clone. The chain employs TRBV7-3 and TRBJ2-2, with 7 bases matching TRBD1. V gave up 5 bases and J gave up 6 bases; unmatched junction bases: 6. Germline CDR1 SGHTA, CDR2 FQGTGA. This CDR3 contains 14 residues. The DNA of the CDR3 is TGTGCCAGCAGCCCGGGACAGACGGCCGGGGAGCTGTTTTTT. It is translated as CASSPGQTAGELFF.

The chain has TRBV2 and TRBJ2-1, with 9 bases identical to TRBD2. The trim removed 2 bases at V and 4 bases at J, leaving 3 bases unmatched. Germline V lookup: CDR1 SNHLY, CDR2 FYNNEI. The CDR3 runs to 15 residues. This chain's CDR3 is CASSELAGAYNEQFF. CDR3 nucleotides: TGTGCCAGCAGTGAATTAGCGGGAGCTTACAATGAGCAGTTCTTC.

The gene calls are TRBV28 and TRBJ1-1; 7 nucleotides line up with TRBD1. With 4 bases clipped from V and 12 bases from J, the junction kept 14 bases outside the gene matches. The CDR3 covers 14 residues. CDR1 MDHEN and CDR2 SYDVKM come from the germline V gene. The DNA for the CDR3 is TGTGCCAGCAGTTCCACAGGGGTGTCATATACAACTTTCTTT. Its translation is CASSSTGVSYTTFF.

The CDR3 loop is CASSPSQGRSYEQYF. The CDR3 DNA follows: TGTGCCAGCAGCCCAAGTCAGGGCCGCTCCTACGAGCAGTACTTC. The chain carries TRBV7-2 and TRBJ2-7, with D perhaps matching TRBD1 (5 bases). CDR3 size: 15 residues. Germline V CDR1 and CDR2: SGHTA, FQGNSA. Between the trimmed V and J ends, which lost 5 bases and 0 bases, there was a span of 14 bases.

The CDR3 DNA reads as TGTGCCAGCAGCCTTAATTCAGTTTATGGCTACACCTTC. Translated: CASSLNSVYGYTF. The chain carries TRBV7-3 and TRBJ1-2; D is unresolved. Trimming stripped 5 bases from V and 5 bases from J, with 12 bases between. CDR3 length: 13 residues. Germline lookup yields CDR1 SGHTA and CDR2 FQGTGA.

This chain links TRBV19 with TRBJ1-2, with 9 bases identical to TRBD1. Germline CDR1 LNHDA, CDR2 SQIVND (reference sequence). The CDR3 runs to 15 residues. V gave up 6 bases and J gave up 1 base; unmatched junction bases: 6. The CDR3 nucleotides are TGTGCCAGTAGACTTGACAGGGGGGTTAACTATGGCTACACCTTC. It yields the protein CASRLDRGVNYGYTF.

The chain couples TRBV7-9 to TRBJ1-1; D call uncertain. Trimming took 8 bases from V and 4 from J, leaving 11 bases between them. CDR3 length equals 12 residues. Germline CDR1 and CDR2: SEHNR and FQNEAQ (reference sequence). DNA of the CDR3: TGTGCCAGCCGTTTTTTCAGCACTGAAGCTTTCTTT. Translated, it gives CASRFFSTEAFF.

The chain has TRBV5-1 and TRBJ1-1; D may be TRBD1 (6 bases). Per the germline V gene, CDR1 is SGHRS and CDR2 is YFSETQ. CDR3 size: 14 residues. Trimming took 4 bases from V and 4 from J, leaving 14 bases between them. CDR3 region: CASSLSGGLTEAFF. CDR3 sequence (DNA): TGCGCCAGCAGCCTGTCGGGGGGCCTCACTGAAGCTTTCTTT.

This clone was counted only a few times. The identical CDR3 is also encoded by other nucleotide sequences in the sample. This rearrangement joins TRBV5-6 to TRBJ2-5; no definite D call. Trimming removed 2 bases from V and 2 bases from J, with 1 base in between. Germline CDR1 and CDR2: SGHDT and YYEEEE. The CDR3 has 11 residues. CDR3 bases: TGTGCCAGCAGCTTACAAGAGACCCAGTACTTC. It encodes CASSLQETQYF.